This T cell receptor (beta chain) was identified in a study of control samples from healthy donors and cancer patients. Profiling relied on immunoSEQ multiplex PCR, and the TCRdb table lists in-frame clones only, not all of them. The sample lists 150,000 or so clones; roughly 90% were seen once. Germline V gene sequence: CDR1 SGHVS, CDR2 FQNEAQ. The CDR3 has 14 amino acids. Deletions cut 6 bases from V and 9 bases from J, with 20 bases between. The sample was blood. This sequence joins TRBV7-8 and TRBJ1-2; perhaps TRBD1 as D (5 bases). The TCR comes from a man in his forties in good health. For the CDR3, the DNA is TGTGCCAGCAGTACTACAAGCCTCCAGGGTAGCTACACCTTC. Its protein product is CASSTTSLQGSYTF. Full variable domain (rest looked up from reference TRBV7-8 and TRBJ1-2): GAGVSQSPRYKVAKRGQDVALRCDPISGHVSLFWYQQALGQGPEFLTYFQNEAQLDKSGLPSDRFFAERPEGSVSTLKIQRTQQEDSAVYLCASSTTSLQGSYTFGSGTRLTVV.